The 5 T cell receptor beta chains listed next were all sequenced from one sample in a study of cytomegalovirus exposure and HLA in healthy donors. The PCR used 60 Vbeta and 13 Jbeta primers. Here immunoSEQ multiplex PCR was the method, and the copy in TCRdb shows in-frame clones only, minus some. Of 150,000 to 200,000 clones listed, about four fifths were seen once; the top ten hold less than 6%. Specimen: PBMCs. All receptors derive from a young woman in good health and CMV-seropositive.

This clone was found once. The chain links TRBV6-5 to TRBJ2-5; no firm D call. Germline V gene data show CDR1 as MNHEY and CDR2 as SVGAGI. The length of the CDR3 is 13 residues. With 5 bases removed from V and 3 bases from J, the gap between germline ends came to 10 bases. The CDR3 nucleotides read TGTGCCAGCAGTCGGCTAGGTGAAGAGACCCAGTACTTC. Its translation: CASSRLGEETQYF.

The chain links TRBV27 to TRBJ2-7; tentatively, D is TRBD1 (5 bases). Germline CDR1 is MNHEY and CDR2 is SMNVEV (reference sequence). The CDR3 is 13 amino acids. V shed 7 bases and J shed 3 bases, with 13 bases lying between them. CDR3 in DNA: TGTGCCAGCACCCACAGGCCCGGCTACGAGCAGTACTTC. Encoded protein: CASTHRPGYEQYF.

The chain couples TRBV5-1 to TRBJ1-1, with a tentative D call TRBD1 (5 bases). This CDR3 has 16 amino acids. Trimming left V 3 bases short and J 1 base short, with 16 bases between. Germline V lookup: CDR1 SGHRS, CDR2 YFSETQ. The CDR3 nucleotides read TGCGCCAGCAGCTCCACTCAAGGACACCCGAACACTGAAGCTTTCTTT. Its protein is CASSSTQGHPNTEAFF.

This chain joins TRBV29-1 and TRBJ2-5; D remains ambiguous. This CDR3 contains 12 residues. Germline V gene sequence: CDR1 SQVTM, CDR2 ANQGSEA. The V gene lost 3 bases and the J gene lost 4 bases, with 9 bases spanning the gap. Written as DNA, the CDR3 is TGCAGCGTTGATAAGAGAGGAGAGACCCAGTACTTC. This codes for CSVDKRGETQYF.

The chain is built from TRBV13 and TRBJ1-1, with 8 bases that match TRBD1. The V gene end was trimmed by 4 bases and the J gene end by 12 bases; junction bases not matched to a gene: 13. The CDR3 is 14 residues long. Germline V gene data show CDR1 as PRHDT and CDR2 as FYEKMQ (reference sequence). The CDR3 nucleotides are TGTGCCAGCAGCTCTCAGAGGACAGGGAAGAGCACTTTCTTT. It encodes CASSSQRTGKSTFF.